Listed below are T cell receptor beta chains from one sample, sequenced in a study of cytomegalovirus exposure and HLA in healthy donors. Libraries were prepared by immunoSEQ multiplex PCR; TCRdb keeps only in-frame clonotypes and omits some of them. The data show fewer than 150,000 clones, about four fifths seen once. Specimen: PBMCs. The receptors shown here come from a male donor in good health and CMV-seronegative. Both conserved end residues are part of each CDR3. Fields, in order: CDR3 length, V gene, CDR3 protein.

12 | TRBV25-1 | CASSRQGGELFF
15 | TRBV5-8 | CASSLVRDNKYEQYF
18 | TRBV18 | CASSPRSVAANPHNEQFF
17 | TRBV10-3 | CAISESTGGGNNQPQHF
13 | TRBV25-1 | CASSGQGRETQYF
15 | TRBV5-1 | CASSLEPRAEETQYF
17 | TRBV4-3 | CASSQDGKSGEGGEQYF
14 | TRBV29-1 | CSVETSNRLNEQFF
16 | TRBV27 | CVSSFRGQGIRTEAFF
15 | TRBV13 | CASSPREGSSYEQYF
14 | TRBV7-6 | CASSRNPVEDEQFF
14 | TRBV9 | CASSGRTNTYEQYF
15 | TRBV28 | CASSLGQGSNQPQHF
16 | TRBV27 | CASSLKSSRPGNVLTF
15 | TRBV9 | CASSVAYGGTDTQYF
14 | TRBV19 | CASSADLENNEQFF
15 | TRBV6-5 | CASSYSIGAGDGYTF
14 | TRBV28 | CASSNGEGGGEQFF
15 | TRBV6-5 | CASSYLTGGSYEQYF
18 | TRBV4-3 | CASSQDLLQGLAGYEQYF
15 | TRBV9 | CASSVAAGYGNEQFF
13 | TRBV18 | CASSPGTGHEQYF
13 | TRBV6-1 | CASSELAGYEQYF